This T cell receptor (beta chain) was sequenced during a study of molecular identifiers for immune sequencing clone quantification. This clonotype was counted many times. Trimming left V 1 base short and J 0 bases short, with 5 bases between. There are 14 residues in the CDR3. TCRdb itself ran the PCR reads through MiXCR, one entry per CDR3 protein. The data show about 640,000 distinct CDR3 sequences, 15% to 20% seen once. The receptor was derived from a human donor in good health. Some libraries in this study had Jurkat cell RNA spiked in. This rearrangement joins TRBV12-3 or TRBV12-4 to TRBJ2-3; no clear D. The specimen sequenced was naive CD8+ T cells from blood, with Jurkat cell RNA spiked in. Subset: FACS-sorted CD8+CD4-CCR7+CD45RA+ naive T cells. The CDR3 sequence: CASSLGESTDTQYF. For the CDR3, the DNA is TGTGCCAGCAGTTTAGGAGAAAGCACAGATACGCAGTATTTT.